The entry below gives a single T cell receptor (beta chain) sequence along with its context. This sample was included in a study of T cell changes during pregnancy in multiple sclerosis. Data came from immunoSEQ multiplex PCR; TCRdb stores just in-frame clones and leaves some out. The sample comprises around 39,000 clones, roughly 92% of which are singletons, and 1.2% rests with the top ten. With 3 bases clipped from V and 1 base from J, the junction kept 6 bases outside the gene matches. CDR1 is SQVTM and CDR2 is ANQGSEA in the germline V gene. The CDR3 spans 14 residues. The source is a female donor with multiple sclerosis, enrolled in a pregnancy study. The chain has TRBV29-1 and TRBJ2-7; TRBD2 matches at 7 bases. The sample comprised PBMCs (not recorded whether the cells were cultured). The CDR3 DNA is TGCAGCGTTGATACCAGCGGGATGTCCTACGAGCAGTACTTC. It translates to CSVDTSGMSYEQYF.